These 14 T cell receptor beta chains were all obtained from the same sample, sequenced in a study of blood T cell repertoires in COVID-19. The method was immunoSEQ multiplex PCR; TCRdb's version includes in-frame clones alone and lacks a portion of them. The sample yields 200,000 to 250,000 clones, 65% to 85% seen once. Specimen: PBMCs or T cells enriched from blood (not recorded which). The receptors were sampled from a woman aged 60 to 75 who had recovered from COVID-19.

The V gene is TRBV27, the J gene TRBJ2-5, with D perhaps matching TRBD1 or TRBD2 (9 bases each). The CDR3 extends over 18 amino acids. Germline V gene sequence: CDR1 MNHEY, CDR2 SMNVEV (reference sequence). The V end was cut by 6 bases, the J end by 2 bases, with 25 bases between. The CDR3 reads CASSKYRGQTSGQETQYF. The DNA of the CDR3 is TGTGCCAGCAGCAAGTACAGGGGGCAAACTAGCGGGCAAGAGACCCAGTACTTC.

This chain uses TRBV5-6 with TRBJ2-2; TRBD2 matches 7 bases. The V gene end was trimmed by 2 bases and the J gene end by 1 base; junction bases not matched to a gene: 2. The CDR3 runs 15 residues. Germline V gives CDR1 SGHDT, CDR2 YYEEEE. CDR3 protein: CASSLTGGNTGELFF. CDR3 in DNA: TGTGCCAGCAGCTTAACGGGAGGGAACACCGGGGAGCTGTTTTTT.

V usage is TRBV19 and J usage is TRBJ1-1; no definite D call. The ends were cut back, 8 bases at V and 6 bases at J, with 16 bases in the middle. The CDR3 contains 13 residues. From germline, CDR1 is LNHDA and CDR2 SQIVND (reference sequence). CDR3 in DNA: TGTGCCAGTCAAACACGTTCTGCAGCTGAAGCTTTCTTT. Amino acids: CASQTRSAAEAFF.

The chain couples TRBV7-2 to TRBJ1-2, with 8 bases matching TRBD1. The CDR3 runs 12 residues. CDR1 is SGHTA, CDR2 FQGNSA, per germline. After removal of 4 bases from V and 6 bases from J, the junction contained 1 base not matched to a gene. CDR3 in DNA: TGTGCCAGCAGCTCAGGGGGCCATGGCTACACCTTC. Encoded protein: CASSSGGHGYTF.

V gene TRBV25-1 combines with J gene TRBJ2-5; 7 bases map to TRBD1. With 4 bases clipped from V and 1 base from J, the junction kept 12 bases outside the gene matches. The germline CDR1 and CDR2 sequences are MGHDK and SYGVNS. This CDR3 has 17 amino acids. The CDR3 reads CASSADRGQIIQETQYF. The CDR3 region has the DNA TGTGCCAGCAGTGCCGACCGGGGACAGATCATCCAAGAGACCCAGTACTTC.

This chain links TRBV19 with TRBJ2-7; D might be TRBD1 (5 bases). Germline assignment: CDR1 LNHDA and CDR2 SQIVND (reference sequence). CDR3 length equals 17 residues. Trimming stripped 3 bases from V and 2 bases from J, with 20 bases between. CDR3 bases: TGTGCCAGTAGTATGGTCAGTGGGGCAGTCACCCCCTACGAGCAGTACTTC. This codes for CASSMVSGAVTPYEQYF. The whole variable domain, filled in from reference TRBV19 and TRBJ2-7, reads DGGITQSPKYLFRKEGQNVTLSCEQNLNHDAMYWYRQDPGQGLRLIYYSQIVNDFQKGDIAEGYSVSREKKESFPLTVTSAQKNPTAFYLCASSMVSGAVTPYEQYFGPGTRLTVT.

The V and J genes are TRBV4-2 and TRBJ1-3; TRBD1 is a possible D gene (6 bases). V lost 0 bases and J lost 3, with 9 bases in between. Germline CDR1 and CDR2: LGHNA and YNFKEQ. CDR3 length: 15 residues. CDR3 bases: TGTGCCAGCAGCCAAGATCCAGGGGTTGGAAACACCATATATTTT. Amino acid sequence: CASSQDPGVGNTIYF.

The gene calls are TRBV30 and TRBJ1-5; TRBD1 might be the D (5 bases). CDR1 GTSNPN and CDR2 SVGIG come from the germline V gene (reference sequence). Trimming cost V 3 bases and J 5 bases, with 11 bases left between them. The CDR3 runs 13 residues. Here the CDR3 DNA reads TGTGCCTGGAGCGAAGGGGTCGATCAGCCCCAGCATTTT. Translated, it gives CAWSEGVDQPQHF.

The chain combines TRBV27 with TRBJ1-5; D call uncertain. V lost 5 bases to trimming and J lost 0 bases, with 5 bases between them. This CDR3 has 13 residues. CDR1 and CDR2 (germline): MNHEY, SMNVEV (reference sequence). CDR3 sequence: CASSINSNQPQHF. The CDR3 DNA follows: TGTGCCAGCAGTATCAATAGCAATCAGCCCCAGCATTTT.

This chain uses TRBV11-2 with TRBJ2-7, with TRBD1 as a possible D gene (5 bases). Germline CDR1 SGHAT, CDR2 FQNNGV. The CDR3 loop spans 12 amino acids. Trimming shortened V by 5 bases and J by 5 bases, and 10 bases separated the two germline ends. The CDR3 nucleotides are TGTGCCAGCAGCCCCCAGGGCGACGAGCAGTACTTC. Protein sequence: CASSPQGDEQYF.

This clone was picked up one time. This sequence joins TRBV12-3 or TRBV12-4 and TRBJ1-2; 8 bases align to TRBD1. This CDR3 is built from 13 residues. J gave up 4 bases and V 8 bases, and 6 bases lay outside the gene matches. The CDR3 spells CASFSGTGYGYTF. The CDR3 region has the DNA TGTGCCAGCTTTTCTGGGACAGGCTATGGCTACACCTTC.

For the CDR3, the DNA is TGTGCCACCAGCAGAGGTACCACCGGGACAGGGTTCAATCAGCCCCAGCATTTT. Translation: CATSRGTTGTGFNQPQHF. The chain has TRBV15 and TRBJ1-5; 9 bases are a match to TRBD1. The CDR3 sequence is 18 residues long. J lost 3 bases, V lost 1 base, and 10 bases had no gene match. From germline, CDR1 is LNHNV and CDR2 YYDKDF (reference sequence).

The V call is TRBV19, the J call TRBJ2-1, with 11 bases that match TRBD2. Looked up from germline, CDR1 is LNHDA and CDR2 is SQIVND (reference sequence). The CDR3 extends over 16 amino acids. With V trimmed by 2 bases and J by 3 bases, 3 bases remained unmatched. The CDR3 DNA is TGTGCCAGTAGTATACATCTAGCGGGGGGCTACAATGAGCAGTTCTTC. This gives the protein CASSIHLAGGYNEQFF.

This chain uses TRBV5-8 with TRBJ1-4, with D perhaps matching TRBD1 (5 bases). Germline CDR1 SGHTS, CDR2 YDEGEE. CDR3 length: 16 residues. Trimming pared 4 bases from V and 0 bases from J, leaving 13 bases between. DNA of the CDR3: TGTGCCAGCAGCCGCGACAGCTACGCAACTAATGAAAAACTGTTTTTT. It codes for CASSRDSYATNEKLFF. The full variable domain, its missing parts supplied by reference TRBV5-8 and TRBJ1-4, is EAGVTQSPTHLIKTRGQQATLRCSPISGHTSVYWYQQALGLGLQFLLWYDEGEERNRGNFPPRFSGRQFPNYSSELNVNALELEDSALYLCASSRDSYATNEKLFFGSGTQLSVL.